The clone carrying this T cell receptor (beta chain) came up many times. A read error may explain this, as a much larger clone is one base away. The germline V gene encodes CDR1 MNHNS and CDR2 SASEGT. The CDR3 spans 14 residues. The junction had 6 bases not matched to a gene; V was cut back by 6 bases and J by 3 bases. This sample stems from a study of patients with pleural tuberculosis. TCRdb fed the reads into MiXCR, producing one record per CDR3 protein. The repertoire holds under 30,000 distinct CDR3 sequences, with 18% as singletons. This TCR derives from a human donor with pleural tuberculosis. The chain combines TRBV6-1 with TRBJ2-7, with 9 bases lining up with TRBD1. Specimen: peripheral blood. Here the CDR3 reads CASRGDRVGYEQYF. The CDR3 nucleotides are TGTGCCAGCAGGGGGGACAGGGTCGGCTACGAGCAGTACTTC.